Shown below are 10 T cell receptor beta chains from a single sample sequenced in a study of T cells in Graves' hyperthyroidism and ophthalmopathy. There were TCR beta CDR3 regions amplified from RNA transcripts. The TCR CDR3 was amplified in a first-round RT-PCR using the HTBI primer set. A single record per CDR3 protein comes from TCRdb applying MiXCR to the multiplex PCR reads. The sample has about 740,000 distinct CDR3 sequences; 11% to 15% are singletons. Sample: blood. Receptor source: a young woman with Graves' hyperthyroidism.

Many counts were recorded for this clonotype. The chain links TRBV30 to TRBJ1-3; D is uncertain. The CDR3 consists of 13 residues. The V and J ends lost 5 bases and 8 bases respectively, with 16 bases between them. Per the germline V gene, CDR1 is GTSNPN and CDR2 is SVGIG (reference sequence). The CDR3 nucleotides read TGTGCCTGGGGCAGCGGGGTCGGCGACACCATATATTTT. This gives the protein CAWGSGVGDTIYF.

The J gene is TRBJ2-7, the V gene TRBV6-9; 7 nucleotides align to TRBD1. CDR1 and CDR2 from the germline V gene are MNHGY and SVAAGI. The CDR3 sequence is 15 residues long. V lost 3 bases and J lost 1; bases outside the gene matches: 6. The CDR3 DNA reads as TGTGCCAGCAGTTACCAAGGGGGCCAGTCCTACGAGCAGTACTTC. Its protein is CASSYQGGQSYEQYF.

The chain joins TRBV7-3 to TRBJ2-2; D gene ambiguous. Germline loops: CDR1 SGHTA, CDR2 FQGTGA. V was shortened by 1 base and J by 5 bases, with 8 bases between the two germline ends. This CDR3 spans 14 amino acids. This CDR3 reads CASSLKDGTGELFF. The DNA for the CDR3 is TGTGCCAGCAGCTTAAAGGACGGAACCGGGGAGCTGTTTTTT.

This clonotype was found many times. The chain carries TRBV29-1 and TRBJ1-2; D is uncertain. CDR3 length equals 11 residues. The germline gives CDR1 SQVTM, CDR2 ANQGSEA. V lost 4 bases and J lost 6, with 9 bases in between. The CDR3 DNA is TGCAGCGTTGGAGGAACGGATGGCTACACCTTC. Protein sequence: CSVGGTDGYTF. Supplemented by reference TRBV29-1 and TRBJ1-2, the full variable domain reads SAVISQKPSRDICQRGTSLTIQCQVDSQVTMMFWYRQQPGQSLTLIATANQGSEATYESGFVIDKFPISRPNLTFSTLTVSNMSPEDSSIYLCSVGGTDGYTFGSGTRLTVV.

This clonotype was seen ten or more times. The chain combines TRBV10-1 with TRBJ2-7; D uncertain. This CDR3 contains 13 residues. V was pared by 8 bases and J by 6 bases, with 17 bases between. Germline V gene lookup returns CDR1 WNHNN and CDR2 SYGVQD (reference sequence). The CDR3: CASSEGHLAEQYF. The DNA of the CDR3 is TGCGCCAGCTCGGAAGGTCATCTGGCCGAGCAGTACTTC.

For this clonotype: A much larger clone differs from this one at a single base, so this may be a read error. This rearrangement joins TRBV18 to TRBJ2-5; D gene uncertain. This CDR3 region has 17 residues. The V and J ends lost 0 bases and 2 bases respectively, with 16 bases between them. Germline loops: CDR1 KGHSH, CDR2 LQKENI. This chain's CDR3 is CASSPPGTPILQETQYF. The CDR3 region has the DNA TGTGCCAGCTCACCACCGGGAACCCCGATACTACAAGAGACCCAGTACTTC.

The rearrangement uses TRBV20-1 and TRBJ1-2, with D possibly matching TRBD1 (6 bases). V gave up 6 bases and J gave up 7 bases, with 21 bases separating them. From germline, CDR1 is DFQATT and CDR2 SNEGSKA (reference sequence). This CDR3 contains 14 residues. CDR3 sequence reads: CSAKGVGRGGGYTF. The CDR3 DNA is TGCAGTGCGAAGGGGGTGGGCAGGGGAGGTGGCTACACCTTC.

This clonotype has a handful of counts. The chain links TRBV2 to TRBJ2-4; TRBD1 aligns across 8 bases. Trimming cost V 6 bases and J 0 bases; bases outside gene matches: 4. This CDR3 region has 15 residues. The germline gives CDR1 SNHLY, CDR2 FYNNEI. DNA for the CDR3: TGTGCCAGCAGGGACAGGGACCTAGCCAAAAACATTCAGTACTTC. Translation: CASRDRDLAKNIQYF. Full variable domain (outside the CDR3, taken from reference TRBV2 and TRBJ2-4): EPEVTQTPSHQVTQMGQEVILRCVPISNHLYFYWYRQILGQKVEFLVSFYNNEISEKSEIFDDQFSVERPDGSNFTLKIRSTKLEDSAMYFCASRDRDLAKNIQYFGAGTRLSVL.

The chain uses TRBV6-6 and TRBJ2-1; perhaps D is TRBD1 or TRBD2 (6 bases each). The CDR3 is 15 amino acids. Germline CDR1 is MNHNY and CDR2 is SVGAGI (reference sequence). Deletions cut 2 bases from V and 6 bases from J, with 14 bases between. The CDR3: CASSYLRGGGNEQFF. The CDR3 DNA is TGTGCCAGCAGTTACCTCAGAGGAGGGGGCAATGAGCAGTTCTTC.

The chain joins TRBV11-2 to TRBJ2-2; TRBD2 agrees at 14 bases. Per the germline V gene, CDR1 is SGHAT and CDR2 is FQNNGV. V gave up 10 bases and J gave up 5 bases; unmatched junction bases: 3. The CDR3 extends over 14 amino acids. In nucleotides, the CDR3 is TGTGCCACCAGGACTAGCGGGAGGACCGGGGAGCTGTTTTTT. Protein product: CATRTSGRTGELFF.